This entry is about one TCR beta chain. In the original workflow: Estimation of nucleated cell counts relied on the amplification of reference gene primers. Libraries were prepared by immunoSEQ multiplex PCR; TCRdb keeps only in-frame clonotypes and omits some of them. V, J and clone size were drawn from that table, and D and trimming were deduced from the DNA. The data show more than 200,000 clones, around 88% seen once. It was during active infection that Seattle patients were enrolled and then longitudinally followed. This specimen belongs to a study of blood T cell repertoires in COVID-19. Study in general: From T cells, B-cell-depleted T cells, or PBMCs came the material, which was cDNA or gDNA.

CDR1 is DFQATT and CDR2 is SNEGSKA in the germline V gene (reference sequence). The CDR3 totals 10 residues. J gave up 9 bases and V 5 bases, and 4 bases lay outside the gene matches. The gene calls are TRBV20-1 and TRBJ2-7; 7 bases match TRBD2. This sequence was found in a woman aged 30 to 39 with COVID-19, enrolled during active disease. Sequencing used peripheral blood. CDR3 in amino acids: CSAPRGVQYF. CDR3 coding DNA: TGCAGTGCTCCCCGGGGGGTGCAGTACTTC.